The 6 T cell receptor beta chains given below trace back to one sample, sequenced in a study of T cells in Graves' hyperthyroidism and ophthalmopathy. Amplification of TCR beta CDR3 regions used RNA as the template. The HTBI primer set served for first-round RT-PCR of the TCR CDR3. A single record per CDR3 protein comes from TCRdb applying MiXCR to the multiplex PCR reads. The sample includes 300,000 to 350,000 distinct CDR3 sequences, roughly 13% of them seen just once. The source material was blood. The receptors come from a woman in her thirties with Graves' hyperthyroidism.

The V and J genes are TRBV19 and TRBJ2-5; D not certain. From germline, CDR1 is LNHDA and CDR2 SQIVND (reference sequence). Between the trimmed V and J ends, which lost 0 bases and 4 bases, there was a span of 15 bases. The CDR3 is 16 residues long. The CDR3 sequence: CASSIDEILAGETQYF. The CDR3 DNA reads as TGTGCCAGTAGTATAGATGAGATACTCGCTGGAGAGACCCAGTACTTC.

The chain uses TRBV7-2 and TRBJ2-1, with TRBD2 identical over 9 bases. Germline V gene sequence: CDR1 SGHTA, CDR2 FQGNSA. The CDR3 sequence is 16 residues long. V shed 3 bases, J shed 8 bases, and the junction held 11 bases outside the gene matches. CDR3 nucleotide sequence: TGTGCCAGCAGCTTGGATAGCGGGAGTTCCGGGGATGAGCAGTTCTTC. Translation: CASSLDSGSSGDEQFF.

This clonotype was picked up many times. V and J are TRBV4-3 and TRBJ2-3, with D perhaps being TRBD1 or TRBD2 (5 bases each). Trimming took 0 bases from V and 9 from J, leaving 19 bases between them. The CDR3 consists of 16 residues. Germline V gives CDR1 LGHNA, CDR2 YSLEER. In nucleotides, the CDR3 is TGCGCCAGCAGCCAAGACACAACTAGGACGAGGGGAACGCAGTATTTT. This gives the protein CASSQDTTRTRGTQYF.

This clonotype has ten or more counts. J is TRBJ1-2 and V is TRBV2; possible D gene TRBD1, 6 bases. Per germline, CDR1 SNHLY and CDR2 FYNNEI. The CDR3 runs to 13 residues. V lost 6 bases to trimming and J lost 8 bases, with 16 bases between them. Here the CDR3 reads CASSAGTPLGYTF. The DNA for the CDR3 is TGTGCCAGCAGCGCCGGGACACCGCTCGGCTACACCTTC.

This chain links TRBV20-1 with TRBJ1-6; weak D call: TRBD1 (5 bases). This CDR3 comprises 22 residues. Trimming pared 2 bases from V and 0 bases from J, leaving 29 bases between. Germline assignment: CDR1 DFQATT and CDR2 SNEGSKA (reference sequence). The CDR3 spells CSARNIWTDSPAGGSYNSPLHF. CDR3 in DNA: TGCAGTGCTAGAAACATCTGGACCGACAGCCCCGCGGGGGGCTCCTATAATTCACCCCTCCACTTT.

This clonotype came up many times. This chain joins TRBV2 and TRBJ2-1, with 13 bases identical to TRBD2. CDR3 length equals 16 residues. From germline, CDR1 is SNHLY and CDR2 FYNNEI. The junction had 5 bases not matched to a gene; V was cut back by 4 bases and J by 5 bases. The DNA of the CDR3 is TGTGCCAGCAGTGGGACTAGCGGGAGTAATAACAATGAGCAGTTCTTC. It translates to CASSGTSGSNNNEQFF.